The entry below gives a single T cell receptor (beta chain) sequence along with its context. The length of the CDR3 is 14 residues. From germline, CDR1 is SNHLY and CDR2 FYNNEI. V gave up 5 bases and J gave up 4 bases; unmatched junction bases: 6. Sequencing used immunoSEQ multiplex PCR; TCRdb keeps in-frame clones, though not all of them. The table shows about 94,000 clones, with 90% to 95% occurring only once. This sample was taken from a study of T cell changes during pregnancy in multiple sclerosis. The chain is built from TRBV2 and TRBJ2-5; 8 bases fit TRBD2. The sequence was obtained from a female donor with multiple sclerosis, enrolled in a pregnancy study. The sample consisted of peripheral blood, taken in the third trimester of pregnancy. CDR3 DNA: TGTGCCAGCAGTCCGGGACTAGAAGGAGAGACCCAGTACTTC. Translated: CASSPGLEGETQYF.